This T cell receptor (beta chain) was sequenced during a study of STAT5B mutations in CD4+ large granular lymphocyte leukemia. Sequencing was at survey level. Per the authors' pipeline: The detection floor for productive clonotype frequency was 2.59 x 10-5. Using immunoSEQ multiplex PCR, the repertoire was profiled, and TCRdb retains in-frame clones only, with some absent. The V and J calls and clone size were taken over from that table, and D and trimming were inferred from the DNA. This sample has 15,000 to 20,000 clones; about 81% occur once, and the top ten carry under 15%. Germline lookup yields CDR1 MNHEY and CDR2 SVGAGI. V shed 5 bases and J 4 bases; nucleotides not matched to a gene: 6. This CDR3 has 15 amino acids.

The clonotype originates from a human donor in good health. The V and J genes are TRBV6-5 and TRBJ1-4; 8 positions match TRBD1. The sequencing input was CD4+ T cells from blood buffy coats. Here the CDR3 reads CASSPSGQVNEKLFF. CDR3 coding DNA: TGTGCCAGCAGTCCCTCGGGACAGGTTAATGAAAAACTGTTTTTT.